This T cell receptor beta chain comes out of a study of human T cells and chemical hapten exposure. CDR1 and CDR2 (germline): SNHLY, FYNNEI. The CDR3 totals 15 residues. The V and J ends lost 0 bases and 1 base respectively, with 9 bases between them. Total RNA came from unfractionated whole blood. TCRdb called the 5' RACE reads again in MiXCR, with one record for every CDR3 protein. The repertoire holds under 85,000 distinct CDR3 sequences, with about 7.7% as singletons. This receptor was taken from a male donor in good health. V is TRBV2 and J is TRBJ2-5; perhaps TRBD2 as D (6 bases). CDR3 nucleotides: TGTGCCAGCAGTGAAGCGAGCGGGTTCCAAGAGACCCAGTACTTC. Its protein is CASSEASGFQETQYF.